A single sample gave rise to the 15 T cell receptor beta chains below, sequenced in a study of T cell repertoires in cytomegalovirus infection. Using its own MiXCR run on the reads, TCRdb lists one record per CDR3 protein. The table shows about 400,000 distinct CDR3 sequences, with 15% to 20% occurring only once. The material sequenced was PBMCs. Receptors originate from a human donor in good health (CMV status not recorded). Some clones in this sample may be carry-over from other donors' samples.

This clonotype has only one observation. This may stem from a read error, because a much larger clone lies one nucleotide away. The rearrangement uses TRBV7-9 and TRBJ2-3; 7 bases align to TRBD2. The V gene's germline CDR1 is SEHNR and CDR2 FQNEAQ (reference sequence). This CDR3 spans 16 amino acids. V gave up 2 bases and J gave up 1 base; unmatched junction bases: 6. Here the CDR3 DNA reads TGTGCCAGCAGCTTAAGGGCGGGAGCGCGCACAGATACGCAGTATTTT. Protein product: CASSLRAGARTDTQYF.

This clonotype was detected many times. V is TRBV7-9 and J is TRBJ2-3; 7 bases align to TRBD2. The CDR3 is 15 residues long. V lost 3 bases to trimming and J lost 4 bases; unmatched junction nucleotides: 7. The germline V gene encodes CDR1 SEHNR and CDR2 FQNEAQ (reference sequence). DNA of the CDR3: TGTGCCAGCAGCTTGTGGCGGGAGCTGGCAGATACGCAGTATTTT. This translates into CASSLWRELADTQYF. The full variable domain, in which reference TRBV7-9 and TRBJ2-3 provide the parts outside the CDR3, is DTGVSQNPRHKITKRGQNVTFRCDPISEHNRLYWYRQTLGQGPEFLTYFQNEAQLEKSRLLSDRFSAERPKGSFSTLEIQRTEQGDSAMYLCASSLWRELADTQYFGPGTRLTVL.

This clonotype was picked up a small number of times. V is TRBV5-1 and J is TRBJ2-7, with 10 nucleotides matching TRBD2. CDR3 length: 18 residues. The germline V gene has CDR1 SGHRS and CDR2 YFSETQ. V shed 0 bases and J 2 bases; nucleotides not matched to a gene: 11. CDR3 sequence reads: CASSLGRGLAGETYEQYF. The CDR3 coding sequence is TGCGCCAGCAGCTTGGGGCGAGGGCTAGCGGGAGAAACCTACGAGCAGTACTTC.

CDR3 protein: CASSYPIGEGGTGANVLTF. The CDR3 nucleotides read TGTGCCAGCAGTTACCCCATTGGGGAAGGGGGGACTGGGGCCAACGTCCTGACTTTC. This sequence joins TRBV6-6 and TRBJ2-6, with D tentatively TRBD1 or TRBD2 (6 bases each). The CDR3 consists of 19 residues. V was shortened by 2 bases and J by 2 bases, with 19 bases between the two germline ends. From germline, CDR1 is MNHNY and CDR2 SVGAGI (reference sequence).

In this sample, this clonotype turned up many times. The CDR3 DNA sequence: TGTGCCAGCAGCCCAGCGGGGCTACAAGAGACCCAGTACTTC. It specifies CASSPAGLQETQYF. V is TRBV7-2 and J is TRBJ2-5; TRBD2 matches 7 bases. This CDR3 comprises 14 residues. Trimming took 5 bases from V and 2 from J; bases not matched to a gene: 5. Germline values: CDR1 SGHTA, CDR2 FQGNSA.

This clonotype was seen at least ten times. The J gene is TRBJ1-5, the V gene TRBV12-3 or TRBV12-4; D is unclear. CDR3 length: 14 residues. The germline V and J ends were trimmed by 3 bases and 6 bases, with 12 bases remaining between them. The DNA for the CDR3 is TGTGCCAGCAGTTTCGGTGATGTGGGTCAGCCCCAGCATTTT. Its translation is CASSFGDVGQPQHF.

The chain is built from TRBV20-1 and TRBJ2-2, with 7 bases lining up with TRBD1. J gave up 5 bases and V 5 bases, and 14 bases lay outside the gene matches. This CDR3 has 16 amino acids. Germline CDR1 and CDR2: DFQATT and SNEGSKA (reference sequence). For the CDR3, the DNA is TGCAGTGCTCGAACGACCGGGACAGCAGGGACCGGGGAGCTGTTTTTT. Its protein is CSARTTGTAGTGELFF.

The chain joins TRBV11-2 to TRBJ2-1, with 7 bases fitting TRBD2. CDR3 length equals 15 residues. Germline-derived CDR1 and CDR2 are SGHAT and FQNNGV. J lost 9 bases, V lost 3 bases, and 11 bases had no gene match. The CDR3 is CASSFFAGDGGEQFF. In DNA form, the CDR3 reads TGTGCCAGCAGCTTTTTTGCGGGAGACGGAGGTGAGCAGTTCTTC.

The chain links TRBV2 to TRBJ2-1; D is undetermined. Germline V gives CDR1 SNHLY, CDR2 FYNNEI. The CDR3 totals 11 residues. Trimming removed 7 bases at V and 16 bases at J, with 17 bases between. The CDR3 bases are TGTGCCAGCAATATTTTCGGTCAGCTATTCTTC. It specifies CASNIFGQLFF.

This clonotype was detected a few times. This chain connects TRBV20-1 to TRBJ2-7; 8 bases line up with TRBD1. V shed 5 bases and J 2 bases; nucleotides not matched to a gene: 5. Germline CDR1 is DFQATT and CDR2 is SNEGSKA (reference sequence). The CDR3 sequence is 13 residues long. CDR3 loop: CSASTGAPYEQYF. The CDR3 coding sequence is TGCAGTGCTTCGACAGGGGCCCCCTACGAGCAGTACTTC.

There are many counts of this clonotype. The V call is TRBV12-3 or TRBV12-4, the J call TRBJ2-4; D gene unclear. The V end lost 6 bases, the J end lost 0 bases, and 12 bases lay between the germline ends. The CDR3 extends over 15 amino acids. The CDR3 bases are TGTGCCAGCAGCCCCCCACAACTAGCCAAAAACATTCAGTACTTC. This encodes CASSPPQLAKNIQYF.

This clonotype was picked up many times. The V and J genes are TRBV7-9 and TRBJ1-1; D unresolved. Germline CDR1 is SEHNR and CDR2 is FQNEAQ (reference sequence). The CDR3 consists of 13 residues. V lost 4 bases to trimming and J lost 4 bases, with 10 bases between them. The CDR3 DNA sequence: TGTGCCAGCAGCTCCGTGGAGAGCACTGAAGCTTTCTTT. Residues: CASSSVESTEAFF.

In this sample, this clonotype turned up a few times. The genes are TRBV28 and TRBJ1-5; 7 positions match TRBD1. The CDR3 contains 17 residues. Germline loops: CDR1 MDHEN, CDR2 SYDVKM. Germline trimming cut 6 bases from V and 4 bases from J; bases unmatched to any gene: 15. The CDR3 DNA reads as TGTGCCAGCAGCCAGAATCCACAGGGGATTGGAAATCAGCCCCAGCATTTT. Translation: CASSQNPQGIGNQPQHF.

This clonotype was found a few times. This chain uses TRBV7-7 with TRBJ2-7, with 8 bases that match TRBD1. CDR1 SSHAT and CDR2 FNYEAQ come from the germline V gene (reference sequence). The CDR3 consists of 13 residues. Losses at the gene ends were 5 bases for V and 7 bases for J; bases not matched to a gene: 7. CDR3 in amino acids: CASSPNTGGEQYF. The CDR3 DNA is TGTGCCAGCAGCCCCAACACAGGGGGTGAGCAGTACTTC.

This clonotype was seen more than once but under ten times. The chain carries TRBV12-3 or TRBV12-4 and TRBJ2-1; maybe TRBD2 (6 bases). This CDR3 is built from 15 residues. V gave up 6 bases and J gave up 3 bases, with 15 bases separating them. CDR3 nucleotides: TGTGCCAGCAGCCCGATAACCGGGGGCTACAATGAGCAGTTCTTC. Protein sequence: CASSPITGGYNEQFF.